Each of the 23 T cell receptor beta chains below was sequenced from the same sample in a study of cytomegalovirus exposure and HLA in healthy donors. Vbeta (60) and Jbeta (13) primers were used in the PCR. Produced via immunoSEQ multiplex PCR; TCRdb's table is partial and in-frame only. Of roughly 99,000 clones listed, more than 65% are singletons. Sequenced material: PBMCs. The receptors come from a man aged 30 to 39 in good health and CMV-seronegative.

The chain couples TRBV2 to TRBJ1-2; perhaps TRBD1 as D (5 bases). The CDR3 loop spans 16 amino acids. With 6 bases removed from V and 4 bases from J, the gap between germline ends came to 21 bases. Per germline, CDR1 SNHLY and CDR2 FYNNEI. The CDR3 DNA is TGTGCCAGCAGCGAGACCGGGACCGGGGACTTCTATGGCTACACCTTC. Protein: CASSETGTGDFYGYTF. The full variable domain, in which reference TRBV2 and TRBJ1-2 provide the parts outside the CDR3, is EPEVTQTPSHQVTQMGQEVILRCVPISNHLYFYWYRQILGQKVEFLVSFYNNEISEKSEIFDDQFSVERPDGSNFTLKIRSTKLEDSAMYFCASSETGTGDFYGYTFGSGTRLTVV.

This clone was seen more than once but under ten times. The rearrangement joins TRBV11-2 to TRBJ2-2; 7 positions agree with TRBD2. Germline loops: CDR1 SGHAT, CDR2 FQNNGV. The CDR3 contains 15 residues. After removal of 5 bases from V and 1 base from J, the junction contained 4 bases not matched to a gene. CDR3 region: CASSLGGMNTGELFF. The CDR3 region has the DNA TGTGCCAGCAGCCTCGGGGGGATGAACACCGGGGAGCTGTTTTTT.

This clone was found once. Other nucleotide sequences from this sample produce the same CDR3. The chain recombines TRBV5-1 with TRBJ2-6; D not certain. CDR3 length equals 14 residues. Trimming left V 5 bases short and J 0 bases short, with 6 bases between. In germline, CDR1 is SGHRS, CDR2 YFSETQ. Here the CDR3 DNA reads TGCGCCAGCAGTTCGCGCTCTGGGGCCAACGTCCTGACTTTC. Translating gives CASSSRSGANVLTF.

This clone was counted between two and nine times. The J gene is TRBJ2-3, the V gene TRBV4-1; D uncertain. There are 14 residues in the CDR3. Looked up from germline, CDR1 is MGHRA and CDR2 is YSYEKL. Trimming shortened V by 1 base and J by 4 bases, and 9 bases separated the two germline ends. The CDR3 here is CASSQAPRADTQYF. The CDR3, as DNA: TGCGCCAGCAGCCAAGCGCCCCGAGCAGATACGCAGTATTTT.

The chain employs TRBV9 and TRBJ1-3, with a possible D match to TRBD1 (6 bases). Germline lookup yields CDR1 SGDLS and CDR2 YYNGEE. The CDR3 covers 15 residues. With 0 bases removed from V and 2 bases from J, the gap between germline ends came to 9 bases. In DNA form, the CDR3 reads TGTGCCAGCAGCGTAGCTGGACAGCCTGGAAACACCATATATTTT. Its translation: CASSVAGQPGNTIYF.

V usage is TRBV5-4 and J usage is TRBJ1-5; possible D gene TRBD1, 5 bases. CDR3 length: 13 amino acids. Trimming shortened V by 4 bases and J by 4 bases, and 9 bases separated the two germline ends. Germline values: CDR1 SGHNT, CDR2 YYREEE (reference sequence). For the CDR3, the DNA is TGTGCCAGCAGCGCCGGGACTAATCAGCCCCAGCATTTT. Translated, it gives CASSAGTNQPQHF.

This chain uses TRBV5-6 with TRBJ2-5; 12 positions agree with TRBD2. The CDR3 is 15 residues long. With V trimmed by 4 bases and J by 10 bases, 11 bases remained unmatched. Germline CDR1 is SGHDT and CDR2 is YYEEEE. The DNA for the CDR3 is TGTGCCAGCAGCCAATGGACTAGCGGGGAGGGGATCCAGTACTTC. Its protein is CASSQWTSGEGIQYF.

The rearrangement joins TRBV10-2 to TRBJ2-5, with 10 bases fitting TRBD2. CDR1 is WSHSY, CDR2 SAAADI, per germline. CDR3 length equals 18 residues. The ends lost 4 bases at V and 5 bases at J; junction bases unmatched: 16. The CDR3 DNA reads TGCGCCAGCAGTGGACGCTGGGGTCTAGCGGGGGAAGCCGAGACCCAGTACTTC. Translation gives CASSGRWGLAGEAETQYF.

The rearrangement links TRBV30 to TRBJ1-4; TRBD1 matches at 9 bases. The germline CDR1 and CDR2 sequences are GTSNPN and SVGIG (reference sequence). J gave up 7 bases and V 5 bases, and 5 bases lay outside the gene matches. The CDR3 has 13 amino acids. CDR3 in DNA: TGTGCCTGGGCGCGACAGGGGGGTGAAAAACTGTTTTTT. Translating gives CAWARQGGEKLFF. Full variable domain (missing parts from reference TRBV30 and TRBJ1-4): SQTIHQWPATLVQPVGSPLSLECTVEGTSNPNLYWYRQAAGRGLQLLFYSVGIGQISSEVPQNLSASRPQDRQFILSSKKLLLSDSGFYLCAWARQGGEKLFFGSGTQLSVL.

This clone was counted a single time. The chain uses TRBV28 and TRBJ2-7, with D uncertain. The CDR3 extends over 15 amino acids. The V gene's germline CDR1 is MDHEN and CDR2 SYDVKM. Trimming took 7 bases from V and 0 from J, leaving 16 bases between them. The CDR3 loop is CASTPDRGASYEQYF. CDR3 sequence (DNA): TGTGCCAGCACCCCGGATCGCGGAGCCTCCTACGAGCAGTACTTC.

The CDR3 DNA follows: TGTGCCAGCAGTGAACCAGGGGGCTCCTTTTACGAGCAGTACTTC. Protein sequence: CASSEPGGSFYEQYF. The rearrangement links TRBV6-1 to TRBJ2-7; 8 bases are a match to TRBD1. With 2 bases clipped from V and 4 bases from J, the junction kept 7 bases outside the gene matches. The germline CDR1 and CDR2 sequences are MNHNS and SASEGT. CDR3 length equals 15 residues.

This chain connects TRBV7-9 to TRBJ1-4; TRBD1 matches 7 bases. Germline V gene data show CDR1 as SEHNR and CDR2 as FQNEAQ (reference sequence). V was clipped by 5 bases and J by 0 bases; unmatched bases: 6. The CDR3 is made up of 16 amino acids. The CDR3 DNA reads TGTGCCAGCAGCAACACCCAGGGGGCAACTAATGAAAAACTGTTTTTT. It translates to CASSNTQGATNEKLFF.

This chain connects TRBV15 to TRBJ2-1, with D possibly being TRBD1 (6 bases). Trimming stripped 1 base from V and 3 bases from J, with 10 bases between. Germline CDR1 LNHNV, CDR2 YYDKDF (reference sequence). The CDR3 length is 15 residues. CDR3 sequence reads: CATSRVTGNYNEQFF. The DNA for the CDR3 is TGTGCCACCAGCAGAGTAACAGGGAACTACAATGAGCAGTTCTTC.

This sequence joins TRBV7-6 and TRBJ1-2; D is possibly TRBD1 (5 bases). The V end was cut by 7 bases, the J end by 8 bases, with 20 bases between. Germline CDR1 and CDR2: SGHVS and FNYEAQ. The CDR3 sequence is 14 residues long. Here the CDR3 reads CASTPVAGGDGYTF. CDR3 DNA sequence: TGTGCCAGCACCCCGGTGGCGGGAGGGGACGGCTACACCTTC.

The chain combines TRBV7-9 with TRBJ2-3; D may be TRBD1 (6 bases). The CDR3 has 14 amino acids. Germline V gene sequence: CDR1 SEHNR, CDR2 FQNEAQ (reference sequence). The V end was cut by 5 bases, the J end by 4 bases, with 13 bases between. In nucleotides, the CDR3 is TGTGCCAGCAGCCACAGGGCCAACGCAGATACGCAGTATTTT. It is translated as CASSHRANADTQYF. The full variable domain, its missing parts supplied by reference TRBV7-9 and TRBJ2-3, is DTGVSQNPRHKITKRGQNVTFRCDPISEHNRLYWYRQTLGQGPEFLTYFQNEAQLEKSRLLSDRFSAERPKGSFSTLEIQRTEQGDSAMYLCASSHRANADTQYFGPGTRLTVL.

The chain's CDR3 is CASSSGAGVYNEQFF. CDR3 in DNA: TGTGCCAGCAGCTCTGGGGCGGGGGTTTACAATGAGCAGTTCTTC. This sequence joins TRBV7-8 and TRBJ2-1; 7 positions match TRBD2. V shed 4 bases, J shed 4 bases, and the junction held 7 bases outside the gene matches. The CDR3 extends over 15 amino acids. The germline gives CDR1 SGHVS, CDR2 FQNEAQ.

The V gene is TRBV11-3, the J gene TRBJ2-2; TRBD2 might be the D (6 bases). With 5 bases removed from V and 6 bases from J, the gap between germline ends came to 10 bases. Per germline, CDR1 SGHNT and CDR2 YENEEA. CDR3 length equals 13 residues. In DNA, the CDR3 is TGTGCCAGCAGCCCCCGGGGGTCCGGGGAGCTGTTTTTT. It yields the protein CASSPRGSGELFF. The complete variable domain, with remaining parts taken from reference TRBV11-3 and TRBJ2-2, reads EAGVVQSPRYKIIEKKQPVAFWCNPISGHNTLYWYLQNLGQGPELLIRYENEEAVDDSQLPKDRFSAERLKGVDSTLKIQPAELGDSAVYLCASSPRGSGELFFGEGSRLTVL.

CDR3: CASSNGQGTNYGYTF. CDR3 bases: TGTGCCAGCAGTAACGGACAGGGGACTAACTATGGCTACACCTTC. J is TRBJ1-2 and V is TRBV28, with TRBD1 matching 9 bases. Germline CDR1 is MDHEN and CDR2 is SYDVKM. CDR3 size: 15 residues. V was clipped by 5 bases and J by 0 bases; unmatched bases: 4.

V is TRBV30 and J is TRBJ1-2, with 8 positions matching TRBD1. The germline gives CDR1 GTSNPN, CDR2 SVGIG (reference sequence). Trimming took 4 bases from V and 4 from J; bases not matched to a gene: 8. The CDR3 loop spans 14 amino acids. The CDR3 DNA reads TGTGCCTGGATTCCGGGACAGGTCTTCTATGGCTACACCTTC. Amino acid sequence: CAWIPGQVFYGYTF.

The CDR3 here is CASSIDSYGYTF. CDR3 sequence (DNA): TGTGCCAGTAGTATCGATAGCTATGGCTACACCTTC. The chain carries TRBV19 and TRBJ1-2; D is unresolved. The V end lost 3 bases, the J end lost 4 bases, and 6 bases lay between the germline ends. The CDR3 runs to 12 residues. Looked up from germline, CDR1 is LNHDA and CDR2 is SQIVND (reference sequence).

This clone was seen only a few times. This rearrangement joins TRBV5-6 to TRBJ2-1, with unresolved D. CDR1 is SGHDT and CDR2 is YYEEEE in the germline V gene. The CDR3 has 11 amino acids. With 5 bases removed from V and 6 bases from J, the gap between germline ends came to 6 bases. The CDR3 DNA is TGTGCCAGCAGTTCGCGCAATGAGCAGTTCTTC. Its translation is CASSSRNEQFF.

The V gene is TRBV7-9, the J gene TRBJ1-1; no clear D gene. Germline V gives CDR1 SEHNR, CDR2 FQNEAQ (reference sequence). CDR3 size: 15 residues. The ends were cut back, 2 bases at V and 2 bases at J, with 12 bases in the middle. The CDR3 loop reads CASSLSFGGNTEAFF. CDR3 DNA sequence: TGTGCCAGCAGCTTAAGTTTCGGTGGTAACACTGAAGCTTTCTTT. Based on the CDR3 plus reference TRBV7-9 and TRBJ1-1, the full variable domain is DTGVSQNPRHKITKRGQNVTFRCDPISEHNRLYWYRQTLGQGPEFLTYFQNEAQLEKSRLLSDRFSAERPKGSFSTLEIQRTEQGDSAMYLCASSLSFGGNTEAFFGQGTRLTVV.

The V gene is TRBV18, the J gene TRBJ1-1; 9 nucleotides agree with TRBD1. The CDR3 runs to 14 residues. CDR1 and CDR2 (germline): KGHSH, LQKENI. The V segment lost 6 bases and the J segment 2 bases; nucleotides outside the gene matches: 4. CDR3 in DNA: TGTGCCAGCTCCCTGACAGGGGGAAACACTGAAGCTTTCTTT. This translates into CASSLTGGNTEAFF.